The T cell receptor beta chain under discussion was sequenced for a study of control samples from healthy donors and cancer patients (dated by TCRdb to 2020 to 2022). Turning to this clone: Its recognized antigen is unknown. Per-nucleotide qualities are absent, and no much larger clonotype sits a single base away.

Library creation used the immunoSEQ multiplex PCR assay. TCRdb limited this immuneACCESS table to in-frame rearrangements with V and J called. A share of clones is missing; checked studies link under half to unresolved V genes, and the rest is unexplained. The table for this sample lists 200,000 to 250,000 clones; about 93% of them were counted only once. The top ten hold approximately 1.6% of the sample. V loses 3 bases, J loses 2 bases, and the germline ends lie 13 bases apart. From the cysteine through the phenylalanine, the CDR3 covers 15 amino acids. Just the 45-base CDR3 DNA is kept, in frame starting at base 1. Based on the germline V gene, the CDR1 and CDR2 sequences are MNHEY and SVGAGI.

This receptor chain uses TRBV6-5 and TRBJ2-5; TRBD1 is a possible D gene, resting on 6 matching bases. The sample taken for sequencing was blood. This clonotype was sampled from a man in his forties or fifties in good health. This receptor carries the CDR3 CASSYVTGPQETQYF. The DNA reads as follows: TGTGCCAGCAGTTATGTGACAGGCCCACAAGAGACCCAGTACTTC.